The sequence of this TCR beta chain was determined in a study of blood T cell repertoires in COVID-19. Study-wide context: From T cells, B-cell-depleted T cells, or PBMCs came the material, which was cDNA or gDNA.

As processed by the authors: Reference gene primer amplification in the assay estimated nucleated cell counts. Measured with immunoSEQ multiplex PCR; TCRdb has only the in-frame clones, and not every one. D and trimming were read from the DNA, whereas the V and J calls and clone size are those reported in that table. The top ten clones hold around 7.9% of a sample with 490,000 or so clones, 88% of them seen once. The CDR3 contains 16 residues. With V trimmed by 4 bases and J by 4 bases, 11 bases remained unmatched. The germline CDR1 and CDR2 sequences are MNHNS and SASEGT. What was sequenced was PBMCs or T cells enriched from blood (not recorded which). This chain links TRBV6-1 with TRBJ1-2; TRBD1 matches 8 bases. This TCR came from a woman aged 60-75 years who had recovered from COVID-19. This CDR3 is CASSGQGNQNLYGYTF. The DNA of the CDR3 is TGTGCCAGCAGTGGACAGGGGAATCAGAATCTCTATGGCTACACCTTC.